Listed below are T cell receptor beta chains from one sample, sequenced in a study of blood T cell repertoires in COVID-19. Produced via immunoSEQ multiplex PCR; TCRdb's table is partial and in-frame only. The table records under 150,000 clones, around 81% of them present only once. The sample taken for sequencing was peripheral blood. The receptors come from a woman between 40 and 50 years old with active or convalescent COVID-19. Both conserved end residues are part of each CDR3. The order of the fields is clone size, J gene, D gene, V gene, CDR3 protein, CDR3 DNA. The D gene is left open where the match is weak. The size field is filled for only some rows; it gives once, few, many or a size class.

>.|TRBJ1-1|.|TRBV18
CASSQDSNTEAFF
TGTGCCAGCTCACAAGACAGCAACACTGAAGCTTTCTTT
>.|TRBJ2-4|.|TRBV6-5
CASSYTGERNIQYF
TGTGCCAGCAGTTATACAGGAGAAAGAAACATTCAGTACTTC
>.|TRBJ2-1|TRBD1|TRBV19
CASRTGGHNEQFF
TGTGCCAGTCGGACAGGGGGCCACAATGAGCAGTTCTTC
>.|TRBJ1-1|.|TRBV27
CASSPLGTRNTEAFF
TGTGCCAGCAGTCCCCTGGGGACACGGAACACTGAAGCTTTCTTT
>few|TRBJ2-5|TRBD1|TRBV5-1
CASSLTGGNQETQYF
TGCGCCAGCAGCTTAACAGGGGGCAACCAAGAGACCCAGTACTTC
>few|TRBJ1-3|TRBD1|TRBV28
CATRTGGNTIYF
TGTGCCACCCGGACAGGGGGAAACACCATATATTTT
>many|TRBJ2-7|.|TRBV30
CAWSVLGMGEQYF
TGTGCCTGGAGTGTACTCGGGATGGGGGAGCAGTACTTC
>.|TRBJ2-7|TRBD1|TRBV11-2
CASSRSGQAYEQYF
TGTGCCAGCAGTCGATCCGGACAGGCCTACGAGCAGTACTTC
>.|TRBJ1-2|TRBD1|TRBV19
CASSRVDRGGNYGYTF
TGTGCCAGTAGTAGAGTAGACAGGGGAGGAAACTATGGCTACACCTTC
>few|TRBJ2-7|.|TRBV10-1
CASSEGTGRSYEQYF
TGCGCCAGCAGTGAGGGTACGGGAAGGTCCTACGAGCAGTACTTC
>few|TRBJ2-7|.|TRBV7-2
CASSLAGGRNVYEQYF
TGTGCCAGCAGCTTAGCTGGCGGGCGTAATGTCTACGAGCAGTACTTC
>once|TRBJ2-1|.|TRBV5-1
CASSLFGQRANNEQFF
TGCGCCAGCAGCTTGTTCGGGCAGCGGGCTAACAATGAGCAGTTCTTC
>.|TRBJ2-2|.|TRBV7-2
CASSLVSGADTGELFF
TGTGCCAGCAGCTTAGTATCGGGAGCGGACACCGGGGAGCTGTTTTTT
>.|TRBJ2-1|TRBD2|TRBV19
CASSTLTSGPYNEQFF
TGTGCCAGTAGTACCCTGACTAGCGGCCCCTACAATGAGCAGTTCTTC
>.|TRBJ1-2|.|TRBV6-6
CASSYRSGGNYGYTF
TGTGCCAGCAGTTATAGATCCGGGGGGAACTATGGCTACACCTTC
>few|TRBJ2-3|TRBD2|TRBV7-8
CASSLWLAGGTDTQYF
TGTGCCAGCAGCTTATGGCTAGCGGGGGGCACAGATACGCAGTATTTT
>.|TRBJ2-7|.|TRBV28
CASSPSPLRYEQYF
TGTGCCAGCAGTCCCTCCCCCCTAAGATACGAGCAGTACTTC
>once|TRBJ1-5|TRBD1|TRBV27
CASSLWAGGQPQHF
TGTGCCAGCAGTTTATGGGCAGGGGGCCAGCCCCAGCATTTT
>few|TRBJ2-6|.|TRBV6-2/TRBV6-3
CASSLISGANVLTF
TGTGCCAGCAGCCTTATCTCTGGGGCCAACGTCCTGACTTTC
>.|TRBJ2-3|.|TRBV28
CASSDRITQYF
TGTGCCAGCAGTGACAGGATAACGCAGTATTTT
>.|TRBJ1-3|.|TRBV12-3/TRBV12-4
CASSLSNTIYF
TGTGCCAGCAGTTTGTCTAACACCATATATTTT
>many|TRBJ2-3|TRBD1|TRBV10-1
CASSEGTGEADTQYF
TGCGCCAGCAGCGAAGGGACAGGGGAGGCAGATACGCAGTATTTT
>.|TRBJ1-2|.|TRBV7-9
CASSPFTVGYTF
TGTGCCAGCAGCCCGTTCACAGTTGGCTACACCTTC
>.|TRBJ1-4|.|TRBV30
CAWSITWKEKLFF
TGTGCCTGGAGTATAACATGGAAGGAGAAACTGTTTTTT
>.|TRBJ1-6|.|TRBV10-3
CAIRTANNSPLHF
TGTGCCATCAGGACAGCGAATAATTCACCCCTCCACTTT
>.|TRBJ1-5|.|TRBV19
CASSTTESQPQHF
TGTGCCAGTAGTACCACGGAGAGTCAGCCCCAGCATTTT
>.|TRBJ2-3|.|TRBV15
CATSTGGTDTQYF
TGTGCCACCAGCACAGGGGGCACAGATACGCAGTATTTT
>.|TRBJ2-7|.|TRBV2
CASSPDTRREQYF
TGTGCCAGCAGCCCAGACACTAGGCGCGAGCAGTACTTC
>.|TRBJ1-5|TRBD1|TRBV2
CASARQGGQPQHF
TGTGCCAGCGCAAGACAGGGAGGTCAGCCCCAGCATTTT
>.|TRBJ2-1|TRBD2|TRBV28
CASSPSSGSSYNEQFF
TGTGCCAGCAGCCCTTCTAGCGGGAGCTCCTACAATGAGCAGTTCTTC
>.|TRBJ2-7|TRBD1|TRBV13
CASSARDRGPYEQYF
TGTGCCAGCAGCGCCCGGGACAGGGGGCCCTACGAGCAGTACTTC
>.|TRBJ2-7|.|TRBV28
CASSFQRAGEEQYF
TGTGCCAGCAGTTTTCAAAGGGCCGGGGAGGAGCAGTACTTC
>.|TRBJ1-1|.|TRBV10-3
CAISERGGNTEAFF
TGTGCCATCAGTGAGAGGGGAGGTAACACTGAAGCTTTCTTT
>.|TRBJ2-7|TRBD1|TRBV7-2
CASSYRDRMVEQYF
TGTGCCAGCAGCTACCGGGACAGGATGGTCGAGCAGTACTTC
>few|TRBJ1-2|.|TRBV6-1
CASSETGLGGYTF
TGTGCCAGCAGTGAAACAGGGTTGGGTGGCTACACCTTC
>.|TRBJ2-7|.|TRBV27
CASSPGHLYEQYF
TGTGCCAGCAGTCCAGGACATCTCTACGAGCAGTACTTC
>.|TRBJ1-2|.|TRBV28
CAGSLSTGGYTF
TGTGCCGGCAGTTTAAGTACGGGTGGCTACACCTTC
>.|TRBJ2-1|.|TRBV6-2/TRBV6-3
CASSSNRRVSSYNEQFF
TGTGCCAGCAGCTCCAATCGACGGGTGAGCTCCTACAATGAGCAGTTCTTC
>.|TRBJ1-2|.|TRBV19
CASSIAAGTTGYTF
TGTGCCAGTAGTATTGCAGCAGGGACAACTGGCTACACCTTC
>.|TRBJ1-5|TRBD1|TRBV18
CASSPRTGDNQPQHF
TGTGCCAGCTCACCTAGGACAGGGGACAATCAGCCCCAGCATTTT
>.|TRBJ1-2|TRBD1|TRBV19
CASSSQGAWGYTF
TGTGCCAGTAGTTCCCAGGGGGCTTGGGGCTACACCTTC
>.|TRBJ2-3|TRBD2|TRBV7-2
CASSWSLAGRSDTQYF
TGTGCCAGCAGCTGGTCACTAGCGGGACGCTCAGATACGCAGTATTTT
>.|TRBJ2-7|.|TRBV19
CASSPPRGRETYEQYF
TGTGCCAGTAGTCCGCCCCGGGGGCGGGAGACCTACGAGCAGTACTTC
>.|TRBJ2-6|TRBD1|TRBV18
CASSPRTGSLSGANVLTF
TGTGCCAGCTCACCCAGGACAGGGTCCCTCTCTGGGGCCAACGTCCTGACTTTC
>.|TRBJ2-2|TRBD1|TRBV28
CASSPDRGGTGELFF
TGTGCCAGCAGTCCGGACAGGGGGGGCACCGGGGAGCTGTTTTTT
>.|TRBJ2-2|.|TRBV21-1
CASNKKVGGNGTGELFF
TGTGCCAGCAACAAAAAGGTAGGGGGTAACGGAACCGGGGAGCTGTTTTTT
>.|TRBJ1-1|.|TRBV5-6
CASSLLGGLRDTEAFF
TGTGCCAGCAGCTTGCTGGGGGGGCTGAGGGACACTGAAGCTTTCTTT
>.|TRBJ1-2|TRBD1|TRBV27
CASDRGLFNGYTF
TGTGCCAGCGACAGGGGGCTGTTTAATGGCTACACCTTC
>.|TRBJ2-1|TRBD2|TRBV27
CASSLPRQRTSGRVDNEQFF
TGTGCCAGCAGTTTACCCCGACAGAGGACTAGCGGGAGAGTTGACAATGAGCAGTTCTTC
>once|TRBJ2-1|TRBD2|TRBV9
CASSVGGTSGGLEQFF
TGTGCCAGCAGCGTAGGAGGGACTAGCGGGGGCCTGGAGCAGTTCTTC
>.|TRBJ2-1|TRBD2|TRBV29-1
CSVVRGTAYNEQFF
TGCAGCGTTGTGCGGGGGACGGCCTACAATGAGCAGTTCTTC
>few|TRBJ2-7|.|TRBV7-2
CASSQGRTSSYEQYF
TGTGCCAGCAGCCAGGGGCGAACTAGCTCCTACGAGCAGTACTTC
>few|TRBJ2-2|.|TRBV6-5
CASSYDSGTGELFF
TGTGCCAGCAGCTATGACAGCGGGACCGGGGAGCTGTTTTTT
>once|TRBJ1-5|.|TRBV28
CASSPPQGPTYSNQPQHF
TGTGCCAGCAGCCCCCCCCAGGGCCCTACTTATAGCAATCAGCCCCAGCATTTT
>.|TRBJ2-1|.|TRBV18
CASSSVQGGNNEQFF
TGTGCCAGCTCATCCGTACAGGGGGGGAACAATGAGCAGTTCTTC